This T cell receptor (beta chain) was found in a study of vaccination and CD4 T cells after COVID-19. This clonotype was counted a few times. What it recognizes is unknown. Stated treatment: roughly 11-day PBMC culture with coronavirus spike peptide pools or control peptides (ViraFEST assay). Study-level points and caveats: It was found that, in convalescent patients, 304 of 307 vaccine-specific clones were spike mono-reactive. Convalescent patients displayed a median about 86% of reactive clones emerging only post-vaccination.

At the Johns Hopkins FTIC core, DNA taken from cultured CD4+ T cells was sequenced by way of the Oncomine TCR Beta short-read assay. TCRdb fed the PCR reads into MiXCR, producing one record per CDR3 protein. The top ten clones hold roughly 12% of a sample with roughly 22,000 distinct CDR3 sequences, about 33% of them seen once. The CDR3 is 12 residues long. The V end lost 2 bases, the J end lost 5 bases, and 9 bases lay between the germline ends. Germline CDR1 reads DFQATT; CDR2 reads SNEGSKA (reference sequence). The source of this sequence is a human donor with COVID-19. This chain connects TRBV20-1 to TRBJ2-5; no reliable D call. The source material was cultured CD4+ T cells from blood. Here the CDR3 reads CSARNAKETQYF. DNA for the CDR3: TGCAGTGCTAGAAACGCCAAGGAGACCCAGTACTTC.